Shown below are 17 T cell receptor beta chains from a single sample sequenced in a study of cytomegalovirus exposure and HLA in healthy donors. PCR involved 60 Vbeta and 13 Jbeta primers. Produced via immunoSEQ multiplex PCR; TCRdb's table is partial and in-frame only. The sample consists of over 110,000 clones, roughly 79% of them appearing once. The material sequenced was PBMCs. Every receptor here comes from a man between 18 and 29 years old in good health and CMV-seronegative.

The rearrangement uses TRBV18 and TRBJ2-7, with D perhaps TRBD1 (6 bases). The CDR3 runs 15 residues. V was trimmed by 0 bases and J by 3 bases, leaving 12 bases between them. Looked up from germline, CDR1 is KGHSH and CDR2 is LQKENI. The CDR3 reads CASSPPTGILYEQYF. CDR3 in DNA: TGTGCCAGCTCACCACCAACAGGGATCCTCTACGAGCAGTACTTC.

CDR3 coding DNA: TGTGCCAGCAGTAAACAGGGGTTATGGACCGGGGAGCTGTTTTTT. Translating gives CASSKQGLWTGELFF. The J gene is TRBJ2-2, the V gene TRBV2; 7 bases fit TRBD1. CDR1 is SNHLY, CDR2 FYNNEI, per germline. Losses at the gene ends were 5 bases for V and 5 bases for J; bases not matched to a gene: 8. The CDR3 runs 15 residues.

The chain recombines TRBV7-8 with TRBJ1-2, with 7 bases that match TRBD1. CDR3 size: 15 residues. J gave up 2 bases and V 5 bases, and 8 bases lay outside the gene matches. Germline V gene sequence: CDR1 SGHVS, CDR2 FQNEAQ. The CDR3 sequence: CASSQRGQGNYGYTF. CDR3 DNA sequence: TGTGCCAGCAGCCAGAGGGGGCAGGGGAACTATGGCTACACCTTC.

The genes are TRBV7-6 and TRBJ2-7, with D possibly TRBD1 on 5 matching bases. The CDR3 is 13 residues long. The V and J ends lost 5 bases and 2 bases respectively, with 10 bases between them. Germline V CDR1 and CDR2: SGHVS, FNYEAQ. In DNA, the CDR3 is TGTGCCAGCAGCATTGGACACCCCTACGAGCAGTACTTC. The encoded protein is CASSIGHPYEQYF.

This chain joins TRBV7-8 and TRBJ1-6; no clear D gene. This CDR3 comprises 17 residues. The V gene's germline CDR1 is SGHVS and CDR2 FQNEAQ. V gave up 5 bases and J gave up 10 bases, with 24 bases separating them. CDR3 region: CASSEGPQPPRQSPLHF. The CDR3 DNA reads as TGTGCCAGCAGCGAAGGCCCTCAACCCCCCAGGCAATCACCCCTCCACTTT.

The rearrangement links TRBV30 to TRBJ1-1; D may be TRBD1 (5 bases). Between the trimmed V and J ends, which lost 3 bases and 4 bases, there was a span of 12 bases. Germline V gene data show CDR1 as GTSNPN and CDR2 as SVGIG (reference sequence). This CDR3 region has 13 residues. Here the CDR3 reads CAWRVSGSTEAFF. Here the CDR3 DNA reads TGTGCCTGGAGGGTTTCAGGGTCCACTGAAGCTTTCTTT.

The V and J genes are TRBV4-3 and TRBJ1-1; no clear D. Trimming cost V 0 bases and J 0 bases, with 8 bases left between them. The CDR3 runs 15 residues. Germline V gene sequence: CDR1 LGHNA, CDR2 YSLEER. CDR3 DNA sequence: TGCGCCAGCAGCCAAGAACTACGCTTGAACACTGAAGCTTTCTTT. It yields the protein CASSQELRLNTEAFF.

In its sample, this clone was seen once. The gene calls are TRBV5-1 and TRBJ2-1; D is unclear. Germline CDR1 is SGHRS and CDR2 is YFSETQ. CDR3 length: 16 amino acids. The V and J ends lost 1 base and 8 bases respectively, with 19 bases between them. CDR3 DNA: TGCGCCAGCAGCTTGTCGTCACCAAGCTCAATCTATGAGCAGTTCTTC. Translating gives CASSLSSPSSIYEQFF.

The chain joins TRBV4-2 to TRBJ1-1; TRBD1 matches at 10 bases. With 5 bases clipped from V and 3 bases from J, the junction kept 12 bases outside the gene matches. The germline V gene has CDR1 LGHNA and CDR2 YNFKEQ. This CDR3 contains 17 residues. The CDR3 bases are TGTGCCAGCAGCAATTTCCGGGACAGGGGAGAGGACACTGAAGCTTTCTTT. It is translated as CASSNFRDRGEDTEAFF.

This chain joins TRBV19 and TRBJ1-1, with no clear D. This CDR3 has 14 residues. The V gene's germline CDR1 is LNHDA and CDR2 SQIVND (reference sequence). V lost 1 base to trimming and J lost 2 bases, with 8 bases between them. This CDR3 reads CASSIARTNTEAFF. The CDR3 DNA reads as TGTGCCAGTAGTATAGCTAGAACTAACACTGAAGCTTTCTTT. The complete variable domain, with remaining parts taken from reference TRBV19 and TRBJ1-1, reads DGGITQSPKYLFRKEGQNVTLSCEQNLNHDAMYWYRQDPGQGLRLIYYSQIVNDFQKGDIAEGYSVSREKKESFPLTVTSAQKNPTAFYLCASSIARTNTEAFFGQGTRLTVV.

The chain employs TRBV6-5 and TRBJ1-1; TRBD1 aligns across 8 bases. Germline assignment: CDR1 MNHEY and CDR2 SVGAGI. V lost 6 bases, J lost 6 bases, and 6 bases stayed unmatched. The CDR3 consists of 13 residues. The chain's CDR3 is CASRDRAIPEAFF. The CDR3 DNA follows: TGTGCCAGCAGGGACAGGGCAATCCCTGAAGCTTTCTTT.

The table lists this clone with a few counts. The chain recombines TRBV30 with TRBJ1-4; D is ambiguous. CDR1 GTSNPN and CDR2 SVGIG come from the germline V gene (reference sequence). The V end lost 0 bases, the J end lost 6 bases, and 11 bases lay between the germline ends. The CDR3 loop spans 14 amino acids. As DNA, the CDR3 is TGTGCCTGGAGTGTAGGAGGAGGGTATGAAAAACTGTTTTTT. It is translated as CAWSVGGGYEKLFF.

This rearrangement joins TRBV18 to TRBJ1-3; TRBD1 agrees at 8 bases. Germline V gene lookup returns CDR1 KGHSH and CDR2 LQKENI. This CDR3 is built from 17 residues. The ends lost 4 bases at V and 2 bases at J; junction bases unmatched: 10. CDR3 sequence (DNA): TGTGCCAGCTCACAACCAGGGGGCAGTATCCCTGGAAACACCATATATTTT. Translating it yields CASSQPGGSIPGNTIYF. The whole variable domain, remainder taken from reference TRBV18 and TRBJ1-3, is NAGVMQNPRHLVRRRGQEARLRCSPMKGHSHVYWYRQLPEEGLKFMVYLQKENIIDESGMPKERFSAEFPKEGPSILRIQQVVRGDSAAYFCASSQPGGSIPGNTIYFGEGSWLTVV.

This chain uses TRBV6-1 with TRBJ1-4, with 7 bases matching TRBD1. V was clipped by 1 base and J by 5 bases; unmatched bases: 4. The CDR3 sequence is 15 residues long. The germline gives CDR1 MNHNS, CDR2 SASEGT. Here the CDR3 reads CASSEEGRGNEKLFF. Written as DNA, the CDR3 is TGTGCCAGCAGTGAAGAGGGCAGGGGGAATGAAAAACTGTTTTTT.

The chain combines TRBV29-1 with TRBJ2-5; 7 bases match TRBD1. The DNA end is more similar to TRBJ2-7, so the J call may be wrong. The CDR3 extends over 12 amino acids. CDR1 SQVTM and CDR2 ANQGSEA come from the germline V gene. CDR3 DNA sequence: TGCAGCGTTAGGGACAGCCTCTACGAGCAGTACTTC. Protein sequence: CSVRDSLYEQYF.

This clone came up a few times. This rearrangement joins TRBV4-3 to TRBJ1-2; D is uncertain. Trimming took off 0 bases at V and 4 bases at J, with 6 bases between the two ends. From germline, CDR1 is LGHNA and CDR2 YSLEER. There are 13 residues in the CDR3. DNA for the CDR3: TGCGCCAGCAGCCAAGAAGCCGGCTATGGCTACACCTTC. Residues: CASSQEAGYGYTF.

The V and J genes are TRBV5-4 and TRBJ2-7; TRBD2 might be the D (6 bases). Trimming removed 2 bases from V and 3 bases from J, with 9 bases in between. Germline V gene data show CDR1 as SGHNT and CDR2 as YYREEE (reference sequence). This CDR3 has 13 residues. The CDR3 protein is CASSFGRFYEQYF. Here the CDR3 DNA reads TGTGCCAGCAGCTTCGGGAGATTCTACGAGCAGTACTTC.